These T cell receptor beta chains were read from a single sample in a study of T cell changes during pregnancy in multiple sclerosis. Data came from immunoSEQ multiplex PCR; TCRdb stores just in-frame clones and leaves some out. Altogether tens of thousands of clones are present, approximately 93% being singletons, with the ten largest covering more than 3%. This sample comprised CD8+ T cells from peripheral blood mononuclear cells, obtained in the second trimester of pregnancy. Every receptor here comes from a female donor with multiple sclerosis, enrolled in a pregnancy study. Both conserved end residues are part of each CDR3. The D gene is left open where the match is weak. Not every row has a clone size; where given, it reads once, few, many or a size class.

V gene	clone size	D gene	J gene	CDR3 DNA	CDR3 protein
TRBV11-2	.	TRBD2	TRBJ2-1	TGTGCCAGCAGCTCAGGATCGGGAGGCTCCCCAGACTACAATGAGCAGTTCTTC	CASSSGSGGSPDYNEQFF
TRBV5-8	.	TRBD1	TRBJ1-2	TGTGCCAGCAGCCCTGGGACAGCCGTCAGCCTTGGCTATGGCTACACCTTC	CASSPGTAVSLGYGYTF
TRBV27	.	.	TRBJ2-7	TGTGCCAGCGCTTACAGGAGCTCCTACGAGCAGTACTTC	CASAYRSSYEQYF
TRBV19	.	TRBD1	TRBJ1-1	TGTGCCAGTACAACATCAGGGGGTTGGAGCACTGAAGCTTTCTTT	CASTTSGGWSTEAFF
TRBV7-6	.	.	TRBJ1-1	TGTGCCAGCAGCTCGACAAGGACTGAAGCTTTCTTT	CASSSTRTEAFF
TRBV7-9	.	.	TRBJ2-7	TGTGCCAGCAGCTTTGTGGGGGGAGAACGCGTCGAGCAGTACTTC	CASSFVGGERVEQYF
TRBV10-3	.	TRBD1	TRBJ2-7	TGTGCCATCAGTGGGGGACAGGGAGGCGGATGGGTGACCTACGAGCAGTACTTC	CAISGGQGGGWVTYEQYF
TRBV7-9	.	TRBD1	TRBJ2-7	TGTGCCAGCAGCCCGACAGGGGATAAGGGCTACGAGCAGTACTTC	CASSPTGDKGYEQYF
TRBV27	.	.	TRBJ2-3	TGTGCCAGCCAACAGCGGTTGGGGGATACGCAGTATTTT	CASQQRLGDTQYF
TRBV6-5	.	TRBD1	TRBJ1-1	TGTGCCAGCAGCCCCGGGACAGACACTGAAGCTTTCTTT	CASSPGTDTEAFF
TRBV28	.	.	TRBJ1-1	TGTGCCAGCAGTTTCGAGGGCCTGAACACTGAAGCTTTCTTT	CASSFEGLNTEAFF
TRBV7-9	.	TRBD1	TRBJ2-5	TGTGCCAGCAGCGGGGGGACAGGCCGAGAGACCCAGTACTTC	CASSGGTGRETQYF
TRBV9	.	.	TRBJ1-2	TGTGCCAGCAGCGGGAGGACGGTGTACTTC	CASSGRTVYF
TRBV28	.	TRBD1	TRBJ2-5	TGTGCCAGCAGCTTACGTTACAGGGGCCAAGAGACCCAGTACTTC	CASSLRYRGQETQYF
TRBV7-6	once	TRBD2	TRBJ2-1	TGTGCCAGCAGCTTTAGCGGGAGGGGGTACAATGAGCAGTTCTTC	CASSFSGRGYNEQFF
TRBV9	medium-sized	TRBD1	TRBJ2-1	TGTGCCAGCAGCGTAGCCTACAGGGGGCTTGAGCAGTTCTTC	CASSVAYRGLEQFF